The clone carrying this T cell receptor beta chain has just a few counts. TCRdb itself ran the 5' RACE reads through MiXCR, one entry per CDR3 protein. This table holds 25,000 to 30,000 distinct CDR3 sequences, around 4.4% found once. The sample belongs to a study of early T cells in non-severe SARS-CoV-2 infection. V was pared by 6 bases and J by 4 bases, with 7 bases between. The CDR3 extends over 12 amino acids. From germline, CDR1 is MNHEY and CDR2 SMNVEV (reference sequence). Sequencing was done on a sample of whole blood. The sequence derives from an adult who was a healthcare worker with PCR-confirmed SARS-CoV-2 infection or an uninfected control (not recorded which). The V gene is TRBV27, the J gene TRBJ2-1; D gene ambiguous. CDR3 bases: TGTGCCAGCAGGACGGATTACAATGAGCAGTTCTTC. Protein sequence: CASRTDYNEQFF.